The rows below give T cell receptor beta chains drawn from one sample of a study of cytomegalovirus exposure and HLA in healthy donors. Repertoires were generated with immunoSEQ multiplex PCR, while TCRdb's copy carries only in-frame clones and drops some. This table holds some 200,000 clones, around 88% found once. Sequencing used PBMCs. These receptors all stem from a woman aged 18-29 years in good health and CMV-seronegative. The CDR3 runs from the conserved cysteine through the conserved F or W. Each record gives: D gene, clone size, J gene, V gene, CDR3 protein, CDR3 DNA. The D gene is left open where the match is weak. Some rows have no size entry. The others give once, few or many, or a class for an expanded clone.

>TRBD1|NA|TRBJ2-7|TRBV5-8
CASSLASGGFLGEQYF
TGTGCCAGCAGCTTGGCCTCAGGGGGCTTCTTGGGGGAGCAGTACTTC
>TRBD1|NA|TRBJ2-3|TRBV6-5
CASSYDRGVDTQYF
TGTGCCAGCAGTTACGACAGGGGGGTAGATACGCAGTATTTT
>TRBD1|NA|TRBJ1-2|TRBV30
CAWSTGTGGVYGYTF
TGTGCCTGGAGTACCGGGACAGGGGGCGTCTATGGCTACACCTTC
>NA|NA|TRBJ1-3|TRBV7-2
CASSRNRVEGNTIYF
TGTGCCAGCAGCCGGAACAGGGTTGAGGGAAACACCATATATTTT
>NA|NA|TRBJ1-3|TRBV5-6
CASSLSGMSSSGNTIYF
TGTGCCAGCAGCTTGTCGGGGATGAGCAGCTCTGGAAACACCATATATTTT
>NA|NA|TRBJ2-7|TRBV7-4
CASSPRIAGRGEQYF
TGTGCCAGCAGCCCCCGTATTGCGGGTCGTGGTGAGCAGTACTTC
>TRBD2|NA|TRBJ2-1|TRBV6-1
CASSGLARKTYNEQFF
TGTGCCAGCAGTGGACTAGCGCGGAAGACCTACAATGAGCAGTTCTTC
>NA|NA|TRBJ1-1|TRBV7-8
CASSMLRGPEAFF
TGTGCCAGCAGCATGCTACGGGGTCCTGAAGCTTTCTTT
>NA|once|TRBJ2-5|TRBV28
CASSPPGHGETQYF
TGTGCCAGCAGTCCTCCAGGGCATGGAGAGACCCAGTACTTC
>TRBD2|NA|TRBJ2-7|TRBV6-5
CASRLATEGEQYF
TGTGCCAGTCGACTAGCCACCGAAGGCGAGCAGTACTTC
>TRBD1|few|TRBJ1-1|TRBV15
CATSRGQTGGGTEAFF
TGTGCCACCAGCAGGGGACAGACAGGGGGAGGCACTGAAGCTTTCTTT
>TRBD1|NA|TRBJ2-7|TRBV11-2
CASSLEGRTGQGEQYF
TGTGCCAGCAGCTTAGAAGGGAGGACAGGGCAGGGAGAGCAGTACTTC
>NA|NA|TRBJ2-1|TRBV29-1
CGTRRTPNNEQFF
TGCGGTACCCGGCGGACACCCAACAATGAGCAGTTCTTC
>TRBD1|NA|TRBJ1-2|TRBV18
CASSRDRTNYGYTF
TGTGCCAGCTCTCGGGACAGAACTAACTATGGCTACACCTTC
>TRBD1|NA|TRBJ1-2|TRBV7-2
CASSEGQGGSNYGYTF
TGTGCCAGCAGCGAGGGACAGGGGGGGTCCAACTATGGCTACACCTTC
>NA|NA|TRBJ2-2|TRBV10-3
CAISAGGGGELFF
TGTGCCATCAGTGCAGGTGGAGGCGGGGAGCTGTTTTTT
>TRBD2|NA|TRBJ2-7|TRBV27
CASSARLATTYEQYF
TGTGCCAGCAGCGCCAGACTAGCGACCACCTACGAGCAGTACTTC
>NA|NA|TRBJ2-7|TRBV19
CASSIDSRASYEQYF
TGTGCCAGTAGTATAGATTCCAGGGCCTCCTACGAGCAGTACTTC
>NA|NA|TRBJ2-3|TRBV7-9
CASSFIQGSGTQYF
TGTGCCAGCAGCTTCATTCAGGGTTCGGGTACGCAGTATTTT
>NA|NA|TRBJ1-3|TRBV7-6
CASSPGGRSGNTIYF
TGTGCCAGCAGCCCGGGGGGACGCTCTGGAAACACCATATATTTT
>NA|NA|TRBJ2-3|TRBV5-1
CASSLGSLETDTQYF
TGCGCCAGCAGCTTGGGTAGTTTAGAAACAGATACGCAGTATTTT
>NA|few|TRBJ1-2|TRBV5-8
CASSLSTGVDYGYTF
TGTGCCAGCAGCTTGAGTACGGGGGTGGACTATGGCTACACCTTC
>NA|NA|TRBJ1-1|TRBV4-3
CASSQGAGRTEAFF
TGCGCCAGCAGCCAAGGGGCAGGGCGCACTGAAGCTTTCTTT
>NA|NA|TRBJ2-5|TRBV14
CASSQRRGIQETQYF
TGTGCCAGCAGCCAACGGCGGGGAATACAAGAGACCCAGTACTTC
>NA|NA|TRBJ2-7|TRBV7-9
CSSSRDSLSSYEQYF
TGTTCCAGCAGCCGGGACTCCCTGAGCTCCTACGAGCAGTACTTC
>NA|NA|TRBJ1-2|TRBV19
CASSRAYLSNYGYTF
TGTGCCAGTTCCAGGGCCTACCTATCTAACTATGGCTACACCTTC
>NA|NA|TRBJ1-5|TRBV16
CASRRGRGSNQPQHF
TGTGCCAGCAGACGGGGCAGGGGAAGCAATCAGCCCCAGCATTTT
>TRBD1|NA|TRBJ1-1|TRBV14
CASSRDRGVINTEAFF
TGTGCCAGCAGCCGGGACAGAGGGGTTATCAACACTGAAGCTTTCTTT
>NA|few|TRBJ1-5|TRBV19
CASSMYDSYNQPQHF
TGTGCCAGTAGTATGTACGACAGCTACAATCAGCCCCAGCATTTT
>TRBD2|NA|TRBJ2-5|TRBV9
CASSVESGGSETQYF
TGTGCCAGCAGCGTAGAAAGCGGGGGGTCTGAGACCCAGTACTTC
>TRBD1|NA|TRBJ1-2|TRBV19
CASSIVRGLGYGYTF
TGTGCCAGTAGTATAGTCAGGGGGCTGGGCTATGGCTACACCTTC
>NA|NA|TRBJ2-7|TRBV29-1
CSVAGSFYEQYF
TGCAGCGTTGCGGGTAGCTTCTACGAGCAGTACTTC
>TRBD2|NA|TRBJ2-3|TRBV5-1
CASSLVGGLAGDTQYF
TGCGCCAGCAGCTTGGTCGGCGGACTAGCGGGAGATACGCAGTATTTT
>TRBD1|NA|TRBJ1-2|TRBV30
CACLRDRARRSGYTF
TGTGCCTGCCTTAGGGACAGGGCGAGAAGAAGTGGCTACACCTTC
>NA|NA|TRBJ2-5|TRBV5-1
CASSLAGVAAYQETQYF
TGCGCCAGCAGCTTGGCCGGGGTGGCGGCTTACCAAGAGACCCAGTACTTC
>NA|NA|TRBJ1-2|TRBV7-9
CATSGELDYGYTF
TGTGCCACATCAGGGGAATTAGACTATGGCTACACCTTC
>TRBD1|NA|TRBJ2-7|TRBV6-1
CASRQPGQGSYEQYF
TGTGCCAGCAGACAACCGGGACAGGGCTCCTACGAGCAGTACTTC
>NA|NA|TRBJ2-7|TRBV27
CASWRQDSYEQYF
TGTGCCAGCTGGCGACAGGACTCCTACGAGCAGTACTTC
>NA|once|TRBJ1-1|TRBV11-2
CASSLVSVTEAFF
TGTGCCAGCAGCTTAGTTTCAGTCACTGAAGCTTTCTTT
>TRBD2|NA|TRBJ2-1|TRBV5-1
CASSSGTSSYNEQFF
TGCGCCAGCAGCTCCGGGACTAGCTCCTACAATGAGCAGTTCTTC
>TRBD1|NA|TRBJ1-4|TRBV4-1
CASSQESQGGKLFF
TGCGCCAGCAGCCAAGAAAGCCAGGGGGGAAAACTGTTTTTT
>NA|NA|TRBJ1-1|TRBV2
CASELSPNTEAFF
TGTGCCTCTGAACTGAGTCCGAACACTGAAGCTTTCTTT
>TRBD2|NA|TRBJ2-5|TRBV10-2
CASRELGTSEETQYF
TGCGCCAGCAGAGAGCTCGGGACTAGCGAAGAGACCCAGTACTTC
>TRBD2|NA|TRBJ2-3|TRBV6-5
CASTLAGPTDTQYF
TGTGCCAGCACCTTAGCGGGGCCCACAGATACGCAGTATTTT
>NA|once|TRBJ1-2|TRBV5-1
CASSSPLTGQGDYGYTF
TGCGCCAGCAGCTCCCCCCTCACAGGGCAAGGGGACTATGGCTACACCTTC
>TRBD2|NA|TRBJ2-2|TRBV18
CASSPQSGGAVSNTGELFF
TGTGCCAGCTCACCACAAAGCGGGGGGGCCGTGAGTAACACCGGGGAGCTGTTTTTT
>TRBD2|NA|TRBJ2-5|TRBV13
CASSPAGEGEETQYF
TGTGCCAGCAGCCCCGCCGGGGAGGGTGAAGAGACCCAGTACTTC